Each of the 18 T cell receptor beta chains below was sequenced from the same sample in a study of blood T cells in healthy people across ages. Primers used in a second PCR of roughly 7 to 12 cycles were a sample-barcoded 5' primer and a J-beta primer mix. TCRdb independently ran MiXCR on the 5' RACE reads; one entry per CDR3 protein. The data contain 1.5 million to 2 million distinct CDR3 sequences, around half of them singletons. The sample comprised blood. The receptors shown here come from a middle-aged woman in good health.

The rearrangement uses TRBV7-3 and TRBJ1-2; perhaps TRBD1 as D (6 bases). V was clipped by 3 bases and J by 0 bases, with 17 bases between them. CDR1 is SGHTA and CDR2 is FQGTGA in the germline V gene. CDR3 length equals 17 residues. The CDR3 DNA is TGTGCCAGCAGCTTCGGGACACTAGAGTTAGCTAACTATGGCTACACCTTC. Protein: CASSFGTLELANYGYTF.

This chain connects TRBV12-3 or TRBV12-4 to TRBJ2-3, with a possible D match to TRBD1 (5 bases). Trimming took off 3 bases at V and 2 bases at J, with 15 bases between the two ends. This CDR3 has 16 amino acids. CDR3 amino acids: CASSFAQAKLTDTQYF. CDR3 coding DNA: TGTGCCAGCAGTTTTGCACAGGCCAAACTCACAGATACGCAGTATTTT.

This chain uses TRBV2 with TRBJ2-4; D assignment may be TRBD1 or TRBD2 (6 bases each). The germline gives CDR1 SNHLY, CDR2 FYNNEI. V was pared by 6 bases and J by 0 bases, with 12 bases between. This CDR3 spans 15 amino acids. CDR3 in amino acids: CASRGRTVAKNIQYF. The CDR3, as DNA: TGTGCCAGCAGGGGGAGGACAGTAGCCAAAAACATTCAGTACTTC.

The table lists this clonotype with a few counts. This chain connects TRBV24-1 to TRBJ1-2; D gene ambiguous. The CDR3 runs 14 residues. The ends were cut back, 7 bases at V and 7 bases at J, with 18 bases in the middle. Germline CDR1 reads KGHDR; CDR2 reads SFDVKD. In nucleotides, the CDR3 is TGTGCCACCAGAACCAACCACGGCGGGAGTGGCTACACCTTC. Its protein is CATRTNHGGSGYTF.

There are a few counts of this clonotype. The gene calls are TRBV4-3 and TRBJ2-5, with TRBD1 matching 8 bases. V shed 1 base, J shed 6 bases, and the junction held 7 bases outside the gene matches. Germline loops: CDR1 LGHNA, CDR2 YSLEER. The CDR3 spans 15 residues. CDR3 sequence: CASSQVGTGGQTQYF. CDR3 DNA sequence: TGCGCCAGCAGCCAAGTAGGCACAGGGGGACAGACCCAGTACTTC.

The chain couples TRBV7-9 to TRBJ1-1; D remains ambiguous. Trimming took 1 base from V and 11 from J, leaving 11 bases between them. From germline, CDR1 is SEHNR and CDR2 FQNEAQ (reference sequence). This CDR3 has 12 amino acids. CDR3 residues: CASSLGTPWAFF. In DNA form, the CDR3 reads TGTGCCAGCAGCTTAGGCACCCCCTGGGCTTTCTTT.

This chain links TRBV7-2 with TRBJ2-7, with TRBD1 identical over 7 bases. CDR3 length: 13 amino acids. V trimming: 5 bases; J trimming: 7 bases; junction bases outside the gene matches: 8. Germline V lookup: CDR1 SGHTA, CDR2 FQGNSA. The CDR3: CASSGGQPAEQYF. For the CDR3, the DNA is TGTGCCAGCAGCGGGGGACAGCCCGCGGAGCAGTACTTC.

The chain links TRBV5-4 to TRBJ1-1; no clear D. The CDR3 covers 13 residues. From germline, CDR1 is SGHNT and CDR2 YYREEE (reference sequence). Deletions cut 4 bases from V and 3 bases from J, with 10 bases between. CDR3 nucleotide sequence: TGTGCCAGCAGCCGGACCCAGTACACTGAAGCTTTCTTT. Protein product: CASSRTQYTEAFF.

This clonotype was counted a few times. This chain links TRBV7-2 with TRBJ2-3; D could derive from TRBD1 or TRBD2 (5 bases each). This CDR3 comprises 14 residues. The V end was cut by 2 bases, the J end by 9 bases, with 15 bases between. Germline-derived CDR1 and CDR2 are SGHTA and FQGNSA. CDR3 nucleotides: TGTGCCAGCAGCTTATCTCGAGGGGATCTAACGCAGTATTTT. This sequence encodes CASSLSRGDLTQYF.

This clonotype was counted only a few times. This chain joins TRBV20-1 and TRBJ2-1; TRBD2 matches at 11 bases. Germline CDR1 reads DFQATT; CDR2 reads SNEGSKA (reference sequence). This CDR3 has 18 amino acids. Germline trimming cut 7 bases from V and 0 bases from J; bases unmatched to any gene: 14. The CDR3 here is CSVTDPRLAGSSYNEQFF. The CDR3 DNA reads TGCAGTGTTACCGACCCCCGACTAGCGGGGAGCTCCTACAATGAGCAGTTCTTC.

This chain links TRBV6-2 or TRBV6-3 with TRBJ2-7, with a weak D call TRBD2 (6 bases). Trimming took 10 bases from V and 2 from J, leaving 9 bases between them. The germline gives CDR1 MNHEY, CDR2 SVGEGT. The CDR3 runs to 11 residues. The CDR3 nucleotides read TGTGCCACGGGGGTTACCTACGAGCAGTACTTC. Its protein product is CATGVTYEQYF.

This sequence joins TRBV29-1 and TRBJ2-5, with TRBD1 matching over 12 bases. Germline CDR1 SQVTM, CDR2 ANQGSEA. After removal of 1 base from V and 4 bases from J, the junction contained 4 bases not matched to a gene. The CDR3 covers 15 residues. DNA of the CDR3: TGCAGCGTTGAAGGGGACAGGGGGCGCGGAGAGACCCAGTACTTC. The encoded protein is CSVEGDRGRGETQYF.

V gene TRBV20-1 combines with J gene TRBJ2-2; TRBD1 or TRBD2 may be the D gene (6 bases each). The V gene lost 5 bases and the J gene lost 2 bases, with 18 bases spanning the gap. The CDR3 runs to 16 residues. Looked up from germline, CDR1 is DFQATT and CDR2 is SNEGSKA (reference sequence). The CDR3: CSAPGRGGRNTGELFF. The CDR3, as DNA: TGCAGTGCTCCCGGGCGAGGGGGGCGAAACACCGGGGAGCTGTTTTTT.

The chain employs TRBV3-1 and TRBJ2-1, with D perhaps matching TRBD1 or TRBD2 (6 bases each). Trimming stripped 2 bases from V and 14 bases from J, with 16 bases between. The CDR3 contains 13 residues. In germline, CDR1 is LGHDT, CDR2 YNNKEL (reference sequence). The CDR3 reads CASSQIPGGHKFF. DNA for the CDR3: TGTGCCAGCAGCCAAATACCTGGGGGGCACAAGTTCTTC.

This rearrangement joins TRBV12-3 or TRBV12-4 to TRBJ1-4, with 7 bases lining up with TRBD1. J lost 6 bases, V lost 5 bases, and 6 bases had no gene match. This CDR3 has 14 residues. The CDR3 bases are TGTGCCAGCAGTCCTCAGGGGGTCGATGAAAAACTGTTTTTT. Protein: CASSPQGVDEKLFF.

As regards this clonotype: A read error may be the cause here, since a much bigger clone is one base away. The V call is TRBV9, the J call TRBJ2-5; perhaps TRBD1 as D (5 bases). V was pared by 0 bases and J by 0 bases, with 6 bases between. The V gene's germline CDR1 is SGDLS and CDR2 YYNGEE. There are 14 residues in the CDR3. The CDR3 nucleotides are TGTGCCAGCAGCGTAGAGGGGTACCAAGAGACCCAGTACTTC. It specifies CASSVEGYQETQYF.

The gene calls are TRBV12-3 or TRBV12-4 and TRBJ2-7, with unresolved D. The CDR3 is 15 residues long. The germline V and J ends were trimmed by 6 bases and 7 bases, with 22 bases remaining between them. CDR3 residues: CASRSAGRLYNEQYF. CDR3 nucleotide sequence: TGTGCCAGCAGAAGTGCAGGACGGCTCTACAATGAGCAGTACTTC.

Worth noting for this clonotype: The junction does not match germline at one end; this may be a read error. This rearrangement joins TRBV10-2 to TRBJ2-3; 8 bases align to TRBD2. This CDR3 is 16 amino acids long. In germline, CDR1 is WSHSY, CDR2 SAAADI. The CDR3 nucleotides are TGCGCCAGCAGTGAGTCGGCGGGGGGTCTCACAGATACACAGTATTTT. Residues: CASSESAGGLTDTQYF.